There are a few counts of the clone carrying this T cell receptor beta chain. Its target is unknown. The sample is drawn from a study of cytomegalovirus exposure and HLA in healthy donors. Study summary: Of more than 350 genotyped donors, about 80% clustered with self-reported Caucasian donors. The study's findings and limits: The HLA-A and HLA-B alleles of most subjects were reportedly predicted accurately from TCR beta sequences. The Asian-associated ancestry cluster reportedly had fewer N-insertions than the approximately 650-donor mean in a later analysis.

Both 60 Vbeta primers and 13 Jbeta primers went into the PCR. Generated by immunoSEQ multiplex PCR, the TCRdb table keeps only in-frame clones and is missing some. The profile covers tens of thousands of clones, with approximately 72% appearing a single time and 10% to 11% taken by the ten largest. This CDR3 has 15 residues. Losses at the gene ends were 1 base for V and 6 bases for J; bases not matched to a gene: 5. Per germline, CDR1 LGHNA and CDR2 YNFKEQ. This rearrangement joins TRBV4-2 to TRBJ2-1; the match to TRBD1 covers 8 bases. The sample was PBMCs. The clonotype was recovered from a woman aged 25 to 45 in good health and CMV-seronegative. The CDR3 loop reads CASSQANRGSNEQFF. The CDR3 coding sequence is TGTGCCAGCAGCCAAGCAAACAGGGGGTCCAATGAGCAGTTCTTC.